The 5 T cell receptor beta chains below were found in one sample sequenced in a study of blood T cell repertoires in COVID-19. Assay: immunoSEQ multiplex PCR; the TCRdb copy retains only in-frame clones and omits some. The sample lists 250,000 to 350,000 clones, 70% to 90% seen once, with 6% to 6.5% in the top ten. The sequenced sample was PBMCs or T cells enriched from blood (not recorded which). The receptor set was obtained from a woman in her thirties or forties who had recovered from COVID-19.

This chain uses TRBV7-9 with TRBJ1-5; 9 positions agree with TRBD1. This CDR3 contains 19 residues. The ends lost 7 bases at V and 3 bases at J; junction bases unmatched: 19. Germline V lookup: CDR1 SEHNR, CDR2 FQNEAQ (reference sequence). The CDR3 DNA reads TGTGCCAGCACCACACGCCCAACGTCCCGGGACAGGGACAATCAGCCCCAGCATTTT. This sequence encodes CASTTRPTSRDRDNQPQHF.

The CDR3 DNA is TGTGCCAGCAGCTTGCAGGGACGGGGGGCTAGAGAGCAGTTCTTC. Its translation is CASSLQGRGAREQFF. The V call is TRBV5-4, the J call TRBJ2-1; D might be TRBD2 (7 bases). This CDR3 spans 15 amino acids. The germline V and J ends were trimmed by 1 base and 10 bases, with 18 bases remaining between them. Germline CDR1 reads SGHNT; CDR2 reads YYREEE (reference sequence).

This clone came up a few times. One junction end disagrees with the germline gene, perhaps due to a read error. The chain combines TRBV29-1 with TRBJ2-5; 9 nucleotides align to TRBD1. Germline V gene sequence: CDR1 SQVTM, CDR2 ANQGSEA. The CDR3 is 14 amino acids. The CDR3 bases are TGCAGCGCCCGTCCTTTTTCCGGGACAGGGCACTTGGACTTC. This translates into CSARPFSGTGHLDF.

The V call is TRBV7-2, the J call TRBJ1-2; D remains unclear. V lost 5 bases, J lost 0 bases, and 16 bases lay in between. The germline gives CDR1 SGHTA, CDR2 FQGNSA. This CDR3 has 16 amino acids. The CDR3 loop is CASSGSPLLANYGYTF. For the CDR3, the DNA is TGTGCCAGCAGCGGGTCGCCCCTCCTAGCTAACTATGGCTACACCTTC.

The rearrangement links TRBV27 to TRBJ2-5; 7 nucleotides match TRBD1. V lost 5 bases, J lost 1 base, and 4 bases stayed unmatched. CDR3 length equals 14 residues. Germline V gives CDR1 MNHEY, CDR2 SMNVEV (reference sequence). CDR3 sequence: CASSRQGLQETQYF. The CDR3 nucleotides are TGTGCCAGCAGTAGACAGGGCCTCCAAGAGACCCAGTACTTC.